Following are 7 T cell receptor beta chains from one sample sequenced in a study of read filtering for tumor transcriptome and immune sequencing. This library used roughly 400 ng RNA and molecular barcoded adaptors spanning alpha/delta and beta/gamma chains. TCRdb itself ran the reads through MiXCR, one entry per CDR3 protein. The sample records under 150,000 distinct CDR3 sequences, about 12% being singletons. Source material: a population of CD138-negative cells sorted from bone marrow. These receptors all come from a donor aged 40 or older with multiple myeloma.

There are many counts of this clonotype. This chain connects TRBV11-2 to TRBJ2-5; perhaps TRBD1 as D (6 bases). The V gene's germline CDR1 is SGHAT and CDR2 FQNNGV. The CDR3 sequence is 17 residues long. V gave up 5 bases and J gave up 4 bases, with 23 bases separating them. In nucleotides, the CDR3 is TGTGCCAGCAGCCATCTCGGGTCAAACAGGGCGGGAGAGACCCAGTACTTC. Translated: CASSHLGSNRAGETQYF.

This clonotype was counted ten times or more. The chain links TRBV20-1 to TRBJ2-3; tentative D call: TRBD2 (5 bases). Trimming cost V 0 bases and J 2 bases, with 15 bases left between them. The germline CDR1 and CDR2 sequences are DFQATT and SNEGSKA (reference sequence). This CDR3 spans 16 amino acids. DNA for the CDR3: TGCAGTGCTAGAGATGTTGGGAGAAGTCTCACAGATACGCAGTATTTT. Translating it yields CSARDVGRSLTDTQYF.

The table lists this clonotype with many counts. The chain employs TRBV13 and TRBJ2-5; 7 bases align to TRBD1. This CDR3 region has 15 residues. V lost 2 bases, J lost 4 bases, and 7 bases stayed unmatched. Germline V gives CDR1 PRHDT, CDR2 FYEKMQ (reference sequence). The chain's CDR3 is CASSLITGVVETQYF. CDR3 sequence (DNA): TGTGCCAGCAGCTTAATTACAGGGGTAGTAGAGACCCAGTACTTC.

This clonotype was detected ten times or more. The V and J genes are TRBV20-1 and TRBJ2-7, with 8 bases that match TRBD2. There are 17 residues in the CDR3. The J segment lost 2 bases and the V segment lost 0 bases, leaving 12 bases of the junction unmatched. Germline-derived CDR1 and CDR2 are DFQATT and SNEGSKA (reference sequence). CDR3 bases: TGCAGTGCTAGAGATTTTAAGCGGGAGTATCCCGCCTACGAGCAGTACTTC. The encoded protein is CSARDFKREYPAYEQYF.

This clonotype occurred many times. CDR3 protein: CASSQDGGPLQFF. Written as DNA, the CDR3 is TGTGCCAGCAGCCAAGACGGAGGGCCCCTACAGTTCTTC. This sequence joins TRBV14 and TRBJ2-1; D possibly corresponds to TRBD2 (6 bases). With 0 bases removed from V and 13 bases from J, the gap between germline ends came to 13 bases. Germline lookup yields CDR1 SGHDN and CDR2 FVKESK. This CDR3 is 13 amino acids long. The whole variable domain, remainder taken from reference TRBV14 and TRBJ2-1, is EAGVTQFPSHSVIEKGQTVTLRCDPISGHDNLYWYRRVMGKEIKFLLHFVKESKQDESGMPNNRFLAERTGGTYSTLKVQPAELEDSGVYFCASSQDGGPLQFFGPGTRLTVL.

This clonotype has at least ten counts. This chain joins TRBV12-5 and TRBJ2-3; no clear D gene. The germline CDR1 and CDR2 sequences are LGHNT and FRNRAP. V gave up 8 bases and J gave up 0 bases, with 6 bases separating them. The CDR3 consists of 12 residues. The DNA of the CDR3 is TGTGCTAGTACGTCCAGCACAGATACGCAGTATTTT. The encoded protein is CASTSSTDTQYF.

To note about this clonotype: The CDR3 carries no conserved terminal phenylalanine or tryptophan, so it likely arises from a read error. The J gene is TRBJ2-2, the V gene TRBV5-1; 8 bases match TRBD2. Trimming took 2 bases from V and 4 from J; bases not matched to a gene: 4. Germline lookup yields CDR1 SGHRS and CDR2 YFSETQ. The CDR3 is 15 amino acids. DNA for the CDR3: TGCGCCAGCAGCTTCCAGCGGGAGAGCACCGGGGAGCTGTTTTTA. Encoded protein: CASSFQRESTGELFL.